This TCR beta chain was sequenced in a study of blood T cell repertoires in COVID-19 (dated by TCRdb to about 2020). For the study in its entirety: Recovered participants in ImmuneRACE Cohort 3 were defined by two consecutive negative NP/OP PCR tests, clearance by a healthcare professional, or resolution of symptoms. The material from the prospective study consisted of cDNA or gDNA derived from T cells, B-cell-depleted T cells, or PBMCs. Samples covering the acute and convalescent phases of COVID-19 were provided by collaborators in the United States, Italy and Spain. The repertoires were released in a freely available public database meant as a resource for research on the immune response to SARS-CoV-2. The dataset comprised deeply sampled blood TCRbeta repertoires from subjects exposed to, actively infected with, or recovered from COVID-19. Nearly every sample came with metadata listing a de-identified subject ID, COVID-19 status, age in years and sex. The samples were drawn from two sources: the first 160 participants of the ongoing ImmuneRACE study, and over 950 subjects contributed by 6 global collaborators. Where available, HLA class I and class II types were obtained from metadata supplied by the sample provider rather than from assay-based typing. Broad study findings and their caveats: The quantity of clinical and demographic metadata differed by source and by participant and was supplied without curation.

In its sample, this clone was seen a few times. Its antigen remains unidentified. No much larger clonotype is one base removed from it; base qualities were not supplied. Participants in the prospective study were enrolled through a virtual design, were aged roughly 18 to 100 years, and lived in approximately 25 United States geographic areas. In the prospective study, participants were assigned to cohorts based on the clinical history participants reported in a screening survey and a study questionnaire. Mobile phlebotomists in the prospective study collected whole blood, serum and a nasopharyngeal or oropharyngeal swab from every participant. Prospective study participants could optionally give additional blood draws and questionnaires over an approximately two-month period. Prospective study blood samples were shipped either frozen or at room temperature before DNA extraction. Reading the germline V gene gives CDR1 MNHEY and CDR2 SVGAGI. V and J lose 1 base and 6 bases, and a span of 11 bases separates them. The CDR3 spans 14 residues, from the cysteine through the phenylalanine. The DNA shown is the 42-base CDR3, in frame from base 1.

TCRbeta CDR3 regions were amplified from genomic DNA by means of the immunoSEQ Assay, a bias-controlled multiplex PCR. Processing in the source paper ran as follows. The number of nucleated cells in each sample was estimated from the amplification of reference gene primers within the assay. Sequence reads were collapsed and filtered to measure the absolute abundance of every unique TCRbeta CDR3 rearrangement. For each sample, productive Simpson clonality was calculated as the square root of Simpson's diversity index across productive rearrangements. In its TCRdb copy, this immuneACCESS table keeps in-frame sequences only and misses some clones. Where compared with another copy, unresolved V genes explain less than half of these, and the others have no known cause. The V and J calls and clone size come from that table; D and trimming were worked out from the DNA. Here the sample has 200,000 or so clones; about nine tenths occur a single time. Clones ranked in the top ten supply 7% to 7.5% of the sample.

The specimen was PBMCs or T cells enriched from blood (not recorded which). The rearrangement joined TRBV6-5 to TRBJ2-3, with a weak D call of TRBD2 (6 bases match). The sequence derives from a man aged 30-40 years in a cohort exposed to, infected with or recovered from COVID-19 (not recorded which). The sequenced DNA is TGTGCCAGCAGTTACTTGGGAGGACGGGATACGCAGTATTTT. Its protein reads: CASSYLGGRDTQYF.